The 14 T cell receptor beta chains below were found in one sample sequenced in a study of CD8 T cells in ankylosing spondylitis. Study-level results: Apparently characteristic of ankylosing spondylitis blood was a TCR beta motif (about 8 highly homologous variants).

One entry per CDR3 protein, called by TCRdb with MiXCR from the 5' RACE reads. Here the sample spans about 500,000 distinct CDR3 sequences, approximately 5% being singletons. Which antigens these TCRs recognize remains unknown. Sample: blood, either unsorted or a sorted T cell fraction (not recorded which). These receptors all stem from a male donor with ankylosing spondylitis.

The chain links TRBV7-6 to TRBJ2-7; tentative D call: TRBD1 (6 bases). The CDR3 runs 15 residues. In germline, CDR1 is SGHVS, CDR2 FNYEAQ. Trimming pared 3 bases from V and 2 bases from J, leaving 14 bases between. The CDR3 DNA reads TGTGCCAGCAGCTTGGACTCGGGACAAACCTACGAGCAGTACTTC. It encodes CASSLDSGQTYEQYF.

This clonotype was observed at least ten times. The rearrangement links TRBV7-2 to TRBJ2-3; 10 bases fit TRBD2. The germline V gene has CDR1 SGHTA and CDR2 FQGNSA. The V and J ends lost 4 bases and 1 base, in that order; junction bases with no gene match: 8. CDR3 length: 17 amino acids. As DNA, the CDR3 is TGTGCCAGCAGCTCCCCCCCCGGGACTAGCGGCACAGATACGCAGTATTTT. This sequence encodes CASSSPPGTSGTDTQYF. Full variable domain (remainder filled in from reference TRBV7-2 and TRBJ2-3): GAGVSQSPSNKVTEKGKDVELRCDPISGHTALYWYRQSLGQGLEFLIYFQGNSAPDKSGLPSDRFSAERTGGSVSTLTIQRTQQEDSAVYLCASSSPPGTSGTDTQYFGPGTRLTVL.

This clonotype was counted at least ten times. V is TRBV7-8 and J is TRBJ2-7; 10 nucleotides line up with TRBD2. This CDR3 spans 20 amino acids. The ends lost 5 bases at V and 0 bases at J; junction bases unmatched: 19. CDR1 is SGHVS and CDR2 is FQNEAQ in the germline V gene. The CDR3 region is CASSPRLASGSSLSSYEQYF. CDR3 in DNA: TGTGCCAGCAGCCCTCGGTTGGCTAGCGGGAGTTCCCTGAGCTCCTACGAGCAGTACTTC.

This clonotype was recorded at least ten times. The V and J genes are TRBV12-3 or TRBV12-4 and TRBJ2-1; no firm D call. V lost 3 bases and J 6 bases, leaving 15 bases between the germline ends. This CDR3 is built from 15 residues. CDR3 nucleotide sequence: TGTGCCAGCAGTTTCCCGCGTGTCTCCATCAATGAGCAGTTCTTC. Translating gives CASSFPRVSINEQFF.

In its sample, this clonotype was seen many times. In nucleotides, the CDR3 is TGCGCCAGCAGCTTGGCTCTACCTCCCTTACTAGATCGCTCCTACAATGAGCAGTTCTTC. This gives the protein CASSLALPPLLDRSYNEQFF. The chain employs TRBV5-1 and TRBJ2-1; tentative D call: TRBD2 (5 bases). The germline gives CDR1 SGHRS, CDR2 YFSETQ. Trimming removed 0 bases from V and 0 bases from J, with 22 bases in between. CDR3 length: 20 residues. The full variable domain, in which reference TRBV5-1 and TRBJ2-1 provide the parts outside the CDR3, is KAGVTQTPRYLIKTRGQQVTLSCSPISGHRSVSWYQQTPGQGLQFLFEYFSETQRNKGNFPGRFSGRQFSNSRSEMNVSTLELGDSALYLCASSLALPPLLDRSYNEQFFGPGTRLTVL.

A few counts support this clonotype. The chain couples TRBV3-1 to TRBJ1-1; no clear D. Germline lookup yields CDR1 LGHDT and CDR2 YNNKEL (reference sequence). V was cut by 4 bases and J by 4 bases, with 10 bases left in between. This CDR3 spans 13 amino acids. The CDR3 loop reads CASSLREVTEAFF. The CDR3 nucleotides are TGTGCCAGCAGCCTGCGGGAAGTCACTGAAGCTTTCTTT.

This clonotype has at least ten counts. CDR3 DNA: TGTGCCACCAGCAGAGAACCAGGGACAGGGAGTGAAAAACTGTTTTTT. It encodes CATSREPGTGSEKLFF. This chain joins TRBV15 and TRBJ1-4, with TRBD1 matching over 9 bases. The V and J ends lost 0 bases and 7 bases, in that order; junction bases with no gene match: 6. The CDR3 runs to 16 residues. Germline V gene data show CDR1 as LNHNV and CDR2 as YYDKDF (reference sequence).

This clonotype came up a few times. The chain recombines TRBV20-1 with TRBJ2-1, with 12 positions matching TRBD2. Germline lookup yields CDR1 DFQATT and CDR2 SNEGSKA (reference sequence). CDR3 size: 20 residues. The V and J ends lost 2 bases and 8 bases, in that order; junction bases with no gene match: 22. CDR3 sequence: CSARPFTRPSGGAVLYEQFF. CDR3 DNA: TGCAGTGCTAGACCCTTTACCCGGCCTAGCGGGGGGGCAGTGCTCTATGAGCAGTTCTTC.

This clonotype was seen at least ten times. This sequence joins TRBV5-4 and TRBJ1-4, with a weak D call TRBD1 (5 bases). Per germline, CDR1 SGHNT and CDR2 YYREEE (reference sequence). V lost 4 bases and J 10 bases, leaving 20 bases between the germline ends. CDR3 length: 15 amino acids. CDR3 region: CASSRPGSRGGKLFF. DNA for the CDR3: TGTGCCAGCAGCCGTCCCGGGTCCCGCGGGGGAAAACTGTTTTTT.

Many counts were recorded for this clonotype. The V gene is TRBV9, the J gene TRBJ2-2; D remains ambiguous. V lost 1 base to trimming and J lost 5 bases, with 6 bases between them. The CDR3 totals 13 residues. CDR1 and CDR2 (germline): SGDLS, YYNGEE. Here the CDR3 reads CASSVSSTGELFF. In nucleotides, the CDR3 is TGTGCCAGCAGCGTAAGCAGTACCGGGGAGCTGTTTTTT.

The table lists this clonotype with many counts. The V call is TRBV7-2, the J call TRBJ1-1, with no clear D. This CDR3 is built from 14 residues. The germline CDR1 and CDR2 sequences are SGHTA and FQGNSA. V lost 9 bases to trimming and J lost 6 bases, with 20 bases between them. The CDR3 sequence: CASSLSGVYSEAFF. DNA for the CDR3: TGTGCCAGTTCACTTTCCGGTGTTTACTCTGAAGCTTTCTTT.

This clonotype was seen a handful of times. CDR3 sequence (DNA): TGTGCCAGCAGCCAGTGGGTAACGTTTCAAGAGACCCAGTACTTC. Its translation: CASSQWVTFQETQYF. The chain recombines TRBV7-9 with TRBJ2-5; no clear D. The V gene lost 5 bases and the J gene lost 2 bases, with 15 bases spanning the gap. Germline CDR1 SEHNR, CDR2 FQNEAQ (reference sequence). This CDR3 contains 15 residues.

The V gene is TRBV4-1, the J gene TRBJ1-2; D not resolved. The CDR3 is 15 residues long. Germline CDR1 is MGHRA and CDR2 is YSYEKL. V lost 2 bases to trimming and J lost 3 bases, with 13 bases between them. The DNA for the CDR3 is TGCGCCAGCAGCCAATACCGAGGGCATGACTATGGCTACACCTTC. Translating it yields CASSQYRGHDYGYTF.

The chain carries TRBV3-1 and TRBJ2-1; maybe TRBD2 (5 bases). The CDR3 is 16 residues long. V was trimmed by 5 bases and J by 6 bases, leaving 20 bases between them. CDR1 is LGHDT, CDR2 YNNKEL, per germline (reference sequence). The DNA for the CDR3 is TGTGCCAGCAGCTACCCTATGGTAATGGGAGCCAATGAGCAGTTCTTC. It yields the protein CASSYPMVMGANEQFF.